Below, 31 T cell receptor beta chains from the same sample are listed, as sequenced in a study of CD8+CD57+ T cells in acquired aplastic anemia. Previously, flow cytometry had revealed CD8+CD57+ cell expansion in the patients chosen for sequencing. TCR beta VDJ combinations and CDR3 sequences were profiled from genomic DNA. TCRdb reanalysed the reads using MiXCR and keeps one entry per CDR3 protein. The repertoire holds about 160,000 distinct CDR3 sequences, with around half as singletons. The sequencing input was sorted CD4+, CD8+, or CD8+CD57+ T cells (not recorded which) from PBMCs. The receptors stem from a human donor with aplastic anemia.

Ten or more counts support this clonotype. The rearrangement uses TRBV19 and TRBJ2-3; D is ambiguous. The CDR3 is made up of 14 amino acids. V lost 3 bases and J lost 1, with 8 bases in between. Germline-derived CDR1 and CDR2 are LNHDA and SQIVND (reference sequence). The CDR3 loop is CASSIIQGTDTQYF. Written as DNA, the CDR3 is TGTGCCAGTAGTATCATCCAGGGCACAGATACGCAGTATTTT.

In this sample, this clonotype turned up once. The genes are TRBV7-2 and TRBJ1-4; possibly TRBD1 for D (6 bases). The CDR3 totals 15 residues. Trimming removed 5 bases at V and 2 bases at J, with 12 bases between. Per germline, CDR1 SGHTA and CDR2 FQGNSA. This CDR3 reads CASSTTGHTNEKLFF. The CDR3 DNA sequence: TGTGCCAGCAGCACCACGGGACATACTAATGAAAAACTGTTTTTT.

In its sample, this clonotype was seen many times. This rearrangement joins TRBV11-3 to TRBJ1-1, with D perhaps TRBD1 (5 bases). The CDR3 has 14 amino acids. V was cut by 5 bases and J by 2 bases, with 12 bases left in between. Germline V CDR1 and CDR2: SGHNT, YENEEA. CDR3 nucleotide sequence: TGTGCCAGCAGCCGACTGACAGTTAACACTGAAGCTTTCTTT. This sequence encodes CASSRLTVNTEAFF.

The sample holds one count of this clonotype. An end of the junction differs from the germline gene, which may be a read error. CDR3 residues: CSATLQGAPDYNEQLF. CDR3 sequence (DNA): TGCAGCGCTACTCTACAGGGGGCGCCCGACTACAATGAGCAGCTCTTC. The rearrangement uses TRBV20-1 and TRBJ2-1, with 9 bases that match TRBD1. There are 16 residues in the CDR3. Germline assignment: CDR1 DFQATT and CDR2 SNEGSKA (reference sequence).

This chain links TRBV5-5 with TRBJ2-7, with D possibly being TRBD1 (6 bases). CDR3 length equals 14 residues. Germline V gives CDR1 SGHKS, CDR2 YYEKEE (reference sequence). The V and J ends lost 2 bases and 0 bases respectively, with 9 bases between them. CDR3 amino acids: CASSFQTGSYEQYF. The CDR3 nucleotides are TGTGCCAGCAGCTTTCAGACAGGCTCCTACGAGCAGTACTTC.

This clonotype was counted at least ten times. The chain joins TRBV7-2 to TRBJ1-1; D is perhaps TRBD1 (5 bases). Germline loops: CDR1 SGHTA, CDR2 FQGNSA. The CDR3 loop spans 15 amino acids. V was cut by 4 bases and J by 10 bases, with 22 bases left in between. CDR3 in amino acids: CASSSTIGDSVAAFF. The CDR3 DNA follows: TGTGCCAGCAGCTCGACCATCGGTGACAGTGTAGCAGCTTTCTTT.

CDR3 loop: CSALGGRGSTEAFF. The DNA for the CDR3 is TGCAGTGCTCTAGGGGGGCGCGGGAGCACTGAAGCTTTCTTT. The chain employs TRBV20-1 and TRBJ1-1; D perhaps matches TRBD1 (6 bases). Germline CDR1 reads DFQATT; CDR2 reads SNEGSKA (reference sequence). V lost 5 bases and J 4 bases, leaving 17 bases between the germline ends. The CDR3 loop spans 14 amino acids.

There are many counts of this clonotype. This chain uses TRBV11-2 with TRBJ2-6, with TRBD1 identical over 8 bases. The CDR3 is 17 residues long. After removal of 5 bases from V and 2 bases from J, the junction contained 8 bases not matched to a gene. Germline V gives CDR1 SGHAT, CDR2 FQNNGV. CDR3 nucleotides: TGTGCCAGCAGCGCAGACAGGGGTGGCACTGGGGCCAACGTCCTGACTTTC. Translating it yields CASSADRGGTGANVLTF.

J is TRBJ1-1 and V is TRBV7-2; 8 bases are shared with TRBD1. The junction had 4 bases not matched to a gene; V was cut back by 4 bases and J by 0 bases. Germline V gives CDR1 SGHTA, CDR2 FQGNSA. The CDR3 sequence is 15 residues long. CDR3 bases: TGTGCCAGCAGCTCACAGACAGGGGTGAACACTGAAGCTTTCTTT. Its protein product is CASSSQTGVNTEAFF.

This clonotype was counted many times. The chain recombines TRBV6-1 with TRBJ1-2; TRBD1 might be the D (5 bases). Germline CDR1 is MNHNS and CDR2 is SASEGT. Trimming cost V 7 bases and J 4 bases, with 16 bases left between them. The CDR3 runs 14 residues. In nucleotides, the CDR3 is TGTGCCAGCACCCCGGGACGGAGAGCCTATGGCTACACCTTC. This gives the protein CASTPGRRAYGYTF.

This clonotype was recorded many times. The gene calls are TRBV9 and TRBJ1-2; 7 bases match TRBD1. Germline V lookup: CDR1 SGDLS, CDR2 YYNGEE. The CDR3 covers 14 residues. With 0 bases clipped from V and 7 bases from J, the junction kept 6 bases outside the gene matches. The CDR3 here is CASSVGQGFLGYTF. CDR3 coding DNA: TGTGCCAGCAGCGTAGGACAGGGCTTCCTTGGCTACACCTTC.

The V call is TRBV20-1, the J call TRBJ2-7; 8 positions match TRBD1. This CDR3 region has 14 residues. V lost 0 bases to trimming and J lost 5 bases; unmatched junction nucleotides: 6. CDR1 and CDR2 (germline): DFQATT, SNEGSKA (reference sequence). The CDR3 protein is CSARDDRGPNEQYF. CDR3 bases: TGCAGTGCTAGAGATGACAGGGGTCCCAACGAGCAGTACTTC.

This clonotype was counted many times. The CDR3, as DNA: TGCGCCAGCAGCTTGGCGGAAGGCGCGAACACCGGGGAGCTGTTTTTT. Translation: CASSLAEGANTGELFF. The J gene is TRBJ2-2, the V gene TRBV5-1; D not certain. Trimming cost V 0 bases and J 0 bases, with 9 bases left between them. This CDR3 contains 16 residues. From germline, CDR1 is SGHRS and CDR2 YFSETQ. Full variable domain (rest looked up from reference TRBV5-1 and TRBJ2-2): KAGVTQTPRYLIKTRGQQVTLSCSPISGHRSVSWYQQTPGQGLQFLFEYFSETQRNKGNFPGRFSGRQFSNSRSEMNVSTLELGDSALYLCASSLAEGANTGELFFGEGSRLTVL.

The chain links TRBV15 to TRBJ2-5, with 11 bases aligning to TRBD2. With V trimmed by 1 base and J by 4 bases, 8 bases remained unmatched. The CDR3 is 17 amino acids. CDR1 and CDR2 from the germline V gene are LNHNV and YYDKDF (reference sequence). For the CDR3, the DNA is TGTGCCACCAGCAGAGTTCTAGCGGGAGGTAGTGGAGAGACCCAGTACTTC. It encodes CATSRVLAGGSGETQYF.

This clonotype has a handful of counts. The chain links TRBV15 to TRBJ1-3; the match to TRBD1 covers 8 bases. The CDR3 contains 14 residues. V dropped 3 bases and J dropped 7; count of bases not matched to a gene: 5. The germline V gene encodes CDR1 LNHNV and CDR2 YYDKDF (reference sequence). CDR3 in DNA: TGTGCCACCAGCAGGGACAGGGTCAAGAACACCATATATTTT. Protein: CATSRDRVKNTIYF.

This clonotype appeared many times. The chain has TRBV24-1 and TRBJ1-5, with D unresolved. V dropped 5 bases and J dropped 3 bases, with 7 bases sitting between them. Germline V CDR1 and CDR2: KGHDR, SFDVKD. This CDR3 is built from 13 residues. The CDR3 sequence is CATSGGSNQPQHF. The CDR3 DNA reads as TGTGCCACCAGTGGTGGATCCAATCAGCCCCAGCATTTT.

J is TRBJ2-1 and V is TRBV25-1; 7 bases line up with TRBD1. The CDR3 loop spans 16 amino acids. CDR1 is MGHDK and CDR2 is SYGVNS in the germline V gene. With V trimmed by 4 bases and J by 4 bases, 10 bases remained unmatched. In nucleotides, the CDR3 is TGTGCCAGCAGTGCACCGGGACAGACGTTGTACAATGAGCAGTTCTTC. Translating gives CASSAPGQTLYNEQFF.

As for this clonotype: A much more abundant neighbour one base away suggests this may be a read error. The chain recombines TRBV6-1 with TRBJ2-3, with 9 bases aligning to TRBD2. V trimming: 8 bases; J trimming: 3 bases; junction bases outside the gene matches: 12. The CDR3 contains 16 residues. The germline gives CDR1 MNHNS, CDR2 SASEGT. This CDR3 reads CASGVHSGSPTDTQYF. The CDR3 DNA is TGTGCCAGCGGTGTTCATAGCGGGAGTCCAACAGATACGCAGTATTTT.

At least ten counts were recorded for this clonotype. This chain connects TRBV13 to TRBJ1-1; 8 nucleotides line up with TRBD1. With V trimmed by 5 bases and J by 3 bases, 5 bases remained unmatched. The CDR3 runs to 14 residues. The V gene's germline CDR1 is PRHDT and CDR2 FYEKMQ (reference sequence). The CDR3 DNA sequence: TGTGCCAGCAGCACGGACAGGGCCTACACTGAAGCTTTCTTT. It specifies CASSTDRAYTEAFF.

This clonotype has at least ten counts. This chain links TRBV11-2 with TRBJ1-2; weak D call: TRBD1 (6 bases). This CDR3 region has 15 residues. V lost 5 bases and J 5 bases, leaving 18 bases between the germline ends. Germline loops: CDR1 SGHAT, CDR2 FQNNGV. The CDR3 DNA reads as TGTGCCAGCAGCCAGGGGTTTACGCGGGGGTATGGCTACACCTTC. As protein: CASSQGFTRGYGYTF.

J is TRBJ2-3 and V is TRBV2, with D hard to call. The germline gives CDR1 SNHLY, CDR2 FYNNEI. The CDR3 has 13 residues. V was shortened by 6 bases and J by 2 bases, with 9 bases between the two germline ends. The CDR3 nucleotides read TGTGCCAGCAGCGTGCGCGCCACAGATACGCAGTATTTT. Its translation: CASSVRATDTQYF.

The CDR3 bases are TGCAGTGCCAGCAGCCGGGACAGCTCCTACGAGCAGTACTTC. Translating it yields CSASSRDSSYEQYF. J is TRBJ2-7 and V is TRBV20-1; 7 bases are a match to TRBD1. Germline CDR1 DFQATT, CDR2 SNEGSKA (reference sequence). The CDR3 is made up of 14 amino acids. Losses at the gene ends were 6 bases for V and 0 bases for J; bases not matched to a gene: 8.

The gene calls are TRBV25-1 and TRBJ1-2, with unresolved D. Germline lookup yields CDR1 MGHDK and CDR2 SYGVNS. The CDR3 contains 14 residues. Between the trimmed V and J ends, which lost 3 bases and 6 bases, there was a span of 14 bases. CDR3 sequence reads: CASSDTLAGNGYTF. DNA of the CDR3: TGTGCCAGCAGTGATACACTAGCGGGCAATGGCTACACCTTC.

This clonotype has a count of ten or more. The rearrangement links TRBV12-3 or TRBV12-4 to TRBJ1-1, with 9 bases aligning to TRBD1. This CDR3 is built from 16 residues. The junction had 8 bases not matched to a gene; V was cut back by 5 bases and J by 1 base. This CDR3 is CASSIAGQGRNTEAFF. The CDR3 nucleotides are TGTGCCAGCAGTATTGCGGGACAGGGCAGGAACACTGAAGCTTTCTTT.

The sample holds many counts of this clonotype. The chain links TRBV2 to TRBJ1-1; the D is unclear. Germline V gene data show CDR1 as SNHLY and CDR2 as FYNNEI. CDR3 length equals 14 residues. V dropped 3 bases and J dropped 6 bases, with 14 bases sitting between them. For the CDR3, the DNA is TGTGCCAGCAGTGAGATTGTGGTTTCCGCTGAAGCTTTCTTT. It specifies CASSEIVVSAEAFF.

In this sample, this clonotype turned up a few times. The chain carries TRBV19 and TRBJ2-5; D gene unclear. The V and J ends lost 6 bases and 4 bases respectively, with 6 bases between them. The length of the CDR3 is 11 residues. The V gene's germline CDR1 is LNHDA and CDR2 SQIVND (reference sequence). The CDR3 coding sequence is TGTGCCAGTAGCCCCGGAGAGACCCAGTACTTC. Translated, it gives CASSPGETQYF.

The CDR3 DNA follows: TGTGCCAGCAGGAGACAGGGGGCTGCGCGGCTGATGAACACTGAAGCTTTCTTT. Protein sequence: CASRRQGAARLMNTEAFF. The rearrangement uses TRBV6-1 and TRBJ1-1; the match to TRBD1 covers 10 bases. CDR1 MNHNS and CDR2 SASEGT come from the germline V gene. The CDR3 consists of 18 residues. V lost 6 bases and J lost 0; bases outside the gene matches: 13.

This clonotype was seen repeatedly, ten times or more. V gene TRBV12-3 or TRBV12-4 combines with J gene TRBJ2-6; D remains ambiguous. The CDR3 covers 16 residues. The V end lost 7 bases, the J end lost 0 bases, and 13 bases lay between the germline ends. The CDR3 sequence is CASTDEVSSGANVLTF. Here the CDR3 DNA reads TGTGCCAGCACCGATGAAGTATCCTCTGGGGCCAACGTCCTGACTTTC.

The chain recombines TRBV10-3 with TRBJ1-1; D possibly corresponds to TRBD1 (6 bases). The CDR3 spans 12 residues. With 10 bases removed from V and 8 bases from J, the gap between germline ends came to 17 bases. Germline CDR1 and CDR2: ENHRY and SYGVKD. The CDR3 nucleotides are TGTGCCACTCAAGGATCAGGACAGGAAGCTTTCTTT. Translating gives CATQGSGQEAFF.

This clonotype was seen repeatedly, ten times or more. The rearrangement uses TRBV6-5 and TRBJ2-3, with a possible D match to TRBD2 (6 bases). This CDR3 comprises 13 residues. V gave up 7 bases and J gave up 0 bases, with 8 bases separating them. Germline V gene data show CDR1 as MNHEY and CDR2 as SVGAGI. This CDR3 reads CASISGSTDTQYF. CDR3 nucleotides: TGTGCCAGCATCAGCGGGAGCACAGATACGCAGTATTTT.

The chain's CDR3 is CASRTGTKAGEQYF. The CDR3 DNA is TGTGCCAGCAGAACCGGGACGAAAGCGGGGGAGCAGTACTTC. This chain links TRBV2 with TRBJ2-7; 7 positions agree with TRBD2. CDR1 and CDR2 (germline): SNHLY, FYNNEI. The junction had 12 bases not matched to a gene; V was cut back by 6 bases and J by 7 bases. CDR3 length: 14 residues.